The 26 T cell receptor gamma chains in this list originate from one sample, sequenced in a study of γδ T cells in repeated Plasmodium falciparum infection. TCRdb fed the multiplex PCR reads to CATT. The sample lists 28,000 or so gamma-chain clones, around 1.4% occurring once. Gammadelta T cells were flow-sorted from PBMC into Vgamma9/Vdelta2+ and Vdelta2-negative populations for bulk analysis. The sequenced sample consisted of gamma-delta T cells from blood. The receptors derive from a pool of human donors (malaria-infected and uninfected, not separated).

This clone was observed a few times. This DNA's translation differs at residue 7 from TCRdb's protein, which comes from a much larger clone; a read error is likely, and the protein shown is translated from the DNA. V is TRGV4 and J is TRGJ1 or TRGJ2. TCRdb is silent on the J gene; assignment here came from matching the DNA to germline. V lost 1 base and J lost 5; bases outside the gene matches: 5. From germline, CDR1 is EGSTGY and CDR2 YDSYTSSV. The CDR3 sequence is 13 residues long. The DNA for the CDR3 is TGTGCCACCTGGGATGGTTACAATTATAAGAAACTCTTT. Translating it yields CATWDGYNYKKLF.

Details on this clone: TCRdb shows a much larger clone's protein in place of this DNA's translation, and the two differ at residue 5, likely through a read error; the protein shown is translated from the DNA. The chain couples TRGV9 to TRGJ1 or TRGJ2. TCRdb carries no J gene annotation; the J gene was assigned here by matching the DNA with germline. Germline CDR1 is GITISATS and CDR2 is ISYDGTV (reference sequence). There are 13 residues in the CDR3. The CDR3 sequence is CALWGVQHYKKLF. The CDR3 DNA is TGTGCCTTGTGGGGGGTGCAGCATTATAAGAAACTCTTT.

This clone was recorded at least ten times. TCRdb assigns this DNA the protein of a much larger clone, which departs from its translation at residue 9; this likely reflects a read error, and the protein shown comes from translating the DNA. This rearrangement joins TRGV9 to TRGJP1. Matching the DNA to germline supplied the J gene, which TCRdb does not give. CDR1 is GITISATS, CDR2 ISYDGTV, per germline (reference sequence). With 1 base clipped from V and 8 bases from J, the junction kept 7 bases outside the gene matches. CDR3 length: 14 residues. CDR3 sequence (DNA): TGTGCCTTGTGGGAGGTTGTAGAGGGTTGGTTCAAGATATTT. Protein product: CALWEVVEGWFKIF.

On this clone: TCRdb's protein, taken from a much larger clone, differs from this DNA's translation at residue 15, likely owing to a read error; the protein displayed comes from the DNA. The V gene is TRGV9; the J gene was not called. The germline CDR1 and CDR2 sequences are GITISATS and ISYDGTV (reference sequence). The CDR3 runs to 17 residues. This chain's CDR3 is CALWETDQELGKKIQVF. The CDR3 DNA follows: TGTGCCTTGTGGGAGACCGACCAAGAGTTGGGCAAAAAAATCCAGGTATTT.

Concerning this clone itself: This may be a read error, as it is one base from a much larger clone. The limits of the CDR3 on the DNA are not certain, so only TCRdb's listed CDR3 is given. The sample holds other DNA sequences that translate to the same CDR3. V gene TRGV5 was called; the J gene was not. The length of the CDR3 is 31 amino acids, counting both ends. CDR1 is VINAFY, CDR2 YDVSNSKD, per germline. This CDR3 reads CATWDRLDIRNSLAVEQHWLSQVSIGRIQHF.

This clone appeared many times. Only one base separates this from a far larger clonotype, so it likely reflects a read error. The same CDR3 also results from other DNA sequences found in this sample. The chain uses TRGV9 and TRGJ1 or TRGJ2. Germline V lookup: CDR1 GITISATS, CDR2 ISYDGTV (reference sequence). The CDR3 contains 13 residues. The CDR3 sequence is CALWDVHYYKKLF. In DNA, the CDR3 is TGTGCCTTGTGGGACGTCCATTATTATAAGAAGCTCTTT.

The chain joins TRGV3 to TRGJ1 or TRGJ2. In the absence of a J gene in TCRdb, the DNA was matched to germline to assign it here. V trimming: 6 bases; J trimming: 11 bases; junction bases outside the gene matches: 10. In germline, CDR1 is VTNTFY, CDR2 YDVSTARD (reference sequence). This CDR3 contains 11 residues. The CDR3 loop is CATWTGLEKLF. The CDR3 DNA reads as TGTGCCACCTGGACAGGCCTGGAGAAACTCTTT.

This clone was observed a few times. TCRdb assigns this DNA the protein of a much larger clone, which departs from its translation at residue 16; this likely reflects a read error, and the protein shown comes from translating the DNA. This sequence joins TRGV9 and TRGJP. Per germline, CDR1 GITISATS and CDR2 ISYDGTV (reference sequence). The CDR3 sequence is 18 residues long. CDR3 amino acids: CALWEVHGGELGKKIEVF. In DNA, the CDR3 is TGTGCCTTGTGGGAGGTGCATGGAGGAGAGTTGGGCAAAAAAATCGAGGTATTT.

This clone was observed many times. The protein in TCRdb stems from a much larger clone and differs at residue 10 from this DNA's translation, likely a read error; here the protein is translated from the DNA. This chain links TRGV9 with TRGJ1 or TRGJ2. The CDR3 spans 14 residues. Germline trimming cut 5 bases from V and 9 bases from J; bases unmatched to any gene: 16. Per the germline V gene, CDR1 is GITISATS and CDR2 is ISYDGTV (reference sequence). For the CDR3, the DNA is TGTGCCTTGTGGGTGACCTCCAAGGGCCTTAAGAAACTCTTT. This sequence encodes CALWVTSKGLKKLF.

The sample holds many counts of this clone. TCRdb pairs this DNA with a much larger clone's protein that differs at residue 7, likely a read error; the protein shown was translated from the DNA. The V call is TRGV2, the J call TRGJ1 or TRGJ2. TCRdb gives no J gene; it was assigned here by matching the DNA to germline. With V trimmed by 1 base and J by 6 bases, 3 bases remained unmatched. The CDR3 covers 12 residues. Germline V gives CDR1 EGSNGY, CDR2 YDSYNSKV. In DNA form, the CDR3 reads TGTGCCACCTGGGACGGTATTTATAAGAAACTCTTT. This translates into CATWDGIYKKLF.

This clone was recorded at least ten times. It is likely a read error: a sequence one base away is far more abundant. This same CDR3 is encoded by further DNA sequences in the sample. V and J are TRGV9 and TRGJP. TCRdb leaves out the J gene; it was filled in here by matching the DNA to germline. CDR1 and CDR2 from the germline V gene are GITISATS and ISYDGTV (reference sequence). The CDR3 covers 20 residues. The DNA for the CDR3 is TGTGCCCTGTGGGAGGTGAAACGTCCCGGCCAAGAGTTGGGCAAAAAAATCAAGGTATTT. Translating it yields CALWEVKRPGQELGKKIKVF.

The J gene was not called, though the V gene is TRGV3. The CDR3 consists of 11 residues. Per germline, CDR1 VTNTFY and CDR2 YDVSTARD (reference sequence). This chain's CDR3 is CATWDRGYALF. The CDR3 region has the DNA TGTGCCACCTGGGACAGGGGCTATGCACTCTTT.

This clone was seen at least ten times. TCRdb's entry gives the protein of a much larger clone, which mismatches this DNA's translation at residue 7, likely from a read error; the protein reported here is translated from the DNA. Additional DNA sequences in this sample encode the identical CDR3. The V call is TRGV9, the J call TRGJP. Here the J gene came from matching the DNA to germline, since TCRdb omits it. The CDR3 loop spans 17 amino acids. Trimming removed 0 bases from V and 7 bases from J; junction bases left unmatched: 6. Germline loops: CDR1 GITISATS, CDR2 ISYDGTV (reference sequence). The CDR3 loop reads CALWEVRLELGKKIKVF. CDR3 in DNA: TGTGCCTTGTGGGAGGTGCGACTGGAGTTGGGCAAAAAAATCAAGGTATTT.

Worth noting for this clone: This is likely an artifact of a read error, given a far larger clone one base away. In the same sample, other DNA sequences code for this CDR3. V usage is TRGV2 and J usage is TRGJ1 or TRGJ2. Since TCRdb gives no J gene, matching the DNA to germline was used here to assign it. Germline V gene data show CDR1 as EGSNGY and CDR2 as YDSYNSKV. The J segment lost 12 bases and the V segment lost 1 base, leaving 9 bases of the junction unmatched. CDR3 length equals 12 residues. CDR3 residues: CATWDGDSAKLF. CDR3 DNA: TGTGCCACCTGGGACGGTGATAGTGCGAAACTCTTT.

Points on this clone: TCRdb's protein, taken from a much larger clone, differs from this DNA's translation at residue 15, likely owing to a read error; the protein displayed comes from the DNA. Here the CDR3 DNA reads TGTGCCTTGTGGGAGACCCCGGTAGAGTTGGGCAAAAAAATCGAGGTATTT. Residues: CALWETPVELGKKIEVF. No J gene was called, and the V gene is TRGV9. Germline V gene data show CDR1 as GITISATS and CDR2 as ISYDGTV (reference sequence). The CDR3 is 17 residues long.

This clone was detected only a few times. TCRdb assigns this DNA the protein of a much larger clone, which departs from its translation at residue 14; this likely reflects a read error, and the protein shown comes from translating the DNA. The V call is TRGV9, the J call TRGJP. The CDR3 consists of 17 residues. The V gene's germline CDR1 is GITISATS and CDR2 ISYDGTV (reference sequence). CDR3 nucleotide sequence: TGTGCCTTGTGGGACCCTGCGTGGGAGTTGGGCAAAAAAGTCAAGGTATTT. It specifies CALWDPAWELGKKVKVF.

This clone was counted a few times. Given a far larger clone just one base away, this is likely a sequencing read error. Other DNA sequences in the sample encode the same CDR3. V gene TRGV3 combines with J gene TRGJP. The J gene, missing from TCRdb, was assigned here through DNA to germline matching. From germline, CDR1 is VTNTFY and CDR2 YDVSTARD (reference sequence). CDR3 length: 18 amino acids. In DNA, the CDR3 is TGTGCCACCTGGGACAGGCCCCGGATATGGTTGGGCAAAAAGATCAAGGTATTT. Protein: CATWDRPRIWLGKKIKVF.

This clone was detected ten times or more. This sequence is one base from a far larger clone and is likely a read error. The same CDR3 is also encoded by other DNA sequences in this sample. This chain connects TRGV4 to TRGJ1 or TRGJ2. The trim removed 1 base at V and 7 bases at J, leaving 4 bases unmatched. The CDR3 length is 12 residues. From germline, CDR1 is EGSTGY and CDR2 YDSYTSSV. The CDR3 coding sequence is TGTGCCACCTGGGATGGTCCCTATAAGAAACTCTTT. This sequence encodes CATWDGPYKKLF.

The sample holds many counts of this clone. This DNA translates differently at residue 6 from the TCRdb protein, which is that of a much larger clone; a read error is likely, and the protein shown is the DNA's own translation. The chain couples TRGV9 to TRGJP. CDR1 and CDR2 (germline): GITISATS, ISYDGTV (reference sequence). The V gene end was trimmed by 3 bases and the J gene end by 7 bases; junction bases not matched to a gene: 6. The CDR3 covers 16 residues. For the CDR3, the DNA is TGTGCCTTGTGGGAGATGCGGGAGTTGGGCAAAAAAATCAAGGTATTT. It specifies CALWEMRELGKKIKVF.

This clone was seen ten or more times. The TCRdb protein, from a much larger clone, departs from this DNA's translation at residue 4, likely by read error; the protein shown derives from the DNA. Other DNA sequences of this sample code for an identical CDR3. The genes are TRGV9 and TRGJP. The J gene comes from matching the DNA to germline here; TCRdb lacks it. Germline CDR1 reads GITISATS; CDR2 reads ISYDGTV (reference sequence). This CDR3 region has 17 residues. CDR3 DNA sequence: TGTGCCTTGCGGGAGGTCCCGCAAGAGTTGGGCAAAAAAATCAAGGTATTT. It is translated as CALREVPQELGKKIKVF.

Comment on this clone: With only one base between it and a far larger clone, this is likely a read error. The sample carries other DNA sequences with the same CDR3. The CDR3 loop is CALWEVDPGPQELGKKIKVF. CDR3 DNA: TGTGCCTTGTGGGAGGTGGACCCCGGTCCACAAGAGTTGGGCAAGAAAATCAAGGTATTT. The V call is TRGV9, the J call TRGJP. Here the J gene came from matching the DNA to germline, since TCRdb omits it. The germline V gene encodes CDR1 GITISATS and CDR2 ISYDGTV (reference sequence). This CDR3 contains 20 residues.

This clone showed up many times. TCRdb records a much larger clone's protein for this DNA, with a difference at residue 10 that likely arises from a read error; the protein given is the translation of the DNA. DNA for the CDR3: TGTGCCTTGTGGGAGCGAGAGTTGGGCGAAAAAATCAAGGTATTT. Its protein product is CALWERELGEKIKVF. This chain connects TRGV9 to TRGJP. The CDR3 has 15 residues. Germline V CDR1 and CDR2: GITISATS, ISYDGTV (reference sequence).

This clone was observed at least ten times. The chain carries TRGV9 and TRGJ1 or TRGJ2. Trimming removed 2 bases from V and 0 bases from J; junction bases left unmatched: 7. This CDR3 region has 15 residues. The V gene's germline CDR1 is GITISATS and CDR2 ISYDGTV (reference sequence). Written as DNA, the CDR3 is TGTGCCTTGTGGGAGGCCCGACCGAATTATTATAAGAAACTCTTT. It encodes CALWEARPNYYKKLF.

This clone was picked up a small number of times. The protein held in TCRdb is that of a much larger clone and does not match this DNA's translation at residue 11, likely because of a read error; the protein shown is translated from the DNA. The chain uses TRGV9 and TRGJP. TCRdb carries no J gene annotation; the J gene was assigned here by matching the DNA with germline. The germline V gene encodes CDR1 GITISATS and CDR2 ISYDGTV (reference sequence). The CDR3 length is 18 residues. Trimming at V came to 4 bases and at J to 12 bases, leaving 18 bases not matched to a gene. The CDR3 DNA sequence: TGTGCCTTGTGGGACCTGCAAGAGGTAGTGTCGGGCAAAAAAATCAAGGTATTT. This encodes CALWDLQEVVSGKKIKVF.

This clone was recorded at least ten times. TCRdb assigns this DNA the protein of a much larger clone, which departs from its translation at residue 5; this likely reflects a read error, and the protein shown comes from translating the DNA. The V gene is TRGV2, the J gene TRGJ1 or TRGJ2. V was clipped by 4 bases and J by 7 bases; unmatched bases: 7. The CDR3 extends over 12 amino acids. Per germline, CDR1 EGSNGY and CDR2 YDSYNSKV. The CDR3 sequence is CATWEGPYKKLF. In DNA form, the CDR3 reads TGTGCCACCTGGGAAGGGCCATATAAGAAACTCTTT.

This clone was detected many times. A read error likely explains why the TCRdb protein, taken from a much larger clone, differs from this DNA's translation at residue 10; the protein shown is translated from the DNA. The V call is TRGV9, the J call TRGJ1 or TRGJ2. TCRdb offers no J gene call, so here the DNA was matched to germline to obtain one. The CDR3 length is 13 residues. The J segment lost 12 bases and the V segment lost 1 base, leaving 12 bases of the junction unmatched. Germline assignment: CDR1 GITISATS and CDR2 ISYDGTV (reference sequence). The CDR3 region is CALWEVCGGRKLF. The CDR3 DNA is TGTGCCTTGTGGGAGGTCTGTGGGGGCAGGAAACTCTTT.